The source of this TCR beta chain is a study of regulatory T cells in long-lasting Graves disease. CDR1 and CDR2 from the germline V gene are LNHDA and SQIVND (reference sequence). This CDR3 comprises 14 residues. V shed 5 bases and J 7 bases; nucleotides not matched to a gene: 9. Study-wide points: TCR diversity was lower in persistent Graves' patients (versus newly diagnosed ones).

Described time point: newly diagnosed GD, antithyroid drugs for less than 3 months. PBMC-extracted RNA yielded the TCR library. As to this clonotype: Its specificity is not known.

The authors built TCR beta libraries using iRepertoire HTBI primers and Arm-PCR of CDR3 regions. One entry per CDR3 protein results from TCRdb running MiXCR on the multiplex PCR reads. In the table there are about 620,000 distinct CDR3 sequences, under 20% of which are singletons. The sample was also reused in another study, on T cells in Graves' hyperthyroidism and ophthalmopathy.

Sample: peripheral blood mononuclear cells (PBMCs), taken at new diagnosis, from a patient treated with antithyroid drugs. The chain is built from TRBV19 and TRBJ1-2, with 8 bases that match TRBD1. This receptor was taken from a woman aged 25-40 years with Graves disease. CDR3 DNA sequence: TGTGCCAGTAGTGTGACAGCGGGACAGGCTGGCTACACCTTC. Amino acid sequence: CASSVTAGQAGYTF.